This T cell receptor (beta chain) originates from a study of blood T cell repertoires in COVID-19. The V gene lost 1 base and the J gene lost 1 base, with 8 bases spanning the gap. CDR3 length: 14 amino acids. CDR1 is SGDLS and CDR2 is YYNGEE in the germline V gene. Measured with immunoSEQ multiplex PCR; TCRdb has only the in-frame clones, and not every one. The data show about half a million clones, 89% seen once. The chain recombines TRBV9 with TRBJ1-1; D is undetermined. The sample was peripheral blood. This clonotype was sampled from a man between 18 and 29 years old with COVID-19, enrolled during active disease. CDR3 sequence (DNA): TGTGCCAGCAGCGTAAATAGAGCGAACACTGAAGCTTTCTTT. This sequence encodes CASSVNRANTEAFF.